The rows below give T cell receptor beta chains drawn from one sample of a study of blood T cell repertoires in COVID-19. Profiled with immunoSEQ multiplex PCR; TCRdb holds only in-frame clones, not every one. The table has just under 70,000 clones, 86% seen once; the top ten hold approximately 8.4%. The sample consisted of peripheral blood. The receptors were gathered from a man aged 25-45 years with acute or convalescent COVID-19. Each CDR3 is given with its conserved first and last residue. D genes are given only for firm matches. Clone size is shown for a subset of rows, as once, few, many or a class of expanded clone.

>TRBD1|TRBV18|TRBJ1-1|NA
TGTGCCAGCTCACGAGGGACAGAAATGAACACTGAAGCTTTCTTT
CASSRGTEMNTEAFF
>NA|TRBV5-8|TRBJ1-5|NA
TGTGCCAGCAGCGTGCGGGGGTATAGCAATCAGCCCCAGCATTTT
CASSVRGYSNQPQHF
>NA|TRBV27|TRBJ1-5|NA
TGTGCCAGCAGTACCCGGACAGCCCAGCATTTT
CASSTRTAQHF
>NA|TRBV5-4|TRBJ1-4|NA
TGTGCCAGCAGCTTGTTGGGGGCAGACGAAAAACTGTTTTTT
CASSLLGADEKLFF
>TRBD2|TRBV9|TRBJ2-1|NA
TGTGCCAGCAGCCCACGACTAGCGGCTTCTTCCTACAATGAGCAGTTCTTC
CASSPRLAASSYNEQFF
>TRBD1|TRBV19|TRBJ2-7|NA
TGTGCCAGTAGTCTCTCACTTGGGGACAGGAGCTACGAGCAGTACTTC
CASSLSLGDRSYEQYF
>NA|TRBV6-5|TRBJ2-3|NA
TGTGCCAGCAGATACGACAGAAGCACAGATACGCAGTATTTT
CASRYDRSTDTQYF
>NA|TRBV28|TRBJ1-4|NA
TGTGCCAGCAGCCACCAGGGCAATGAAAAACTGTTTTTT
CASSHQGNEKLFF
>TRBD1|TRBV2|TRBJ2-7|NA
TGTGCCAGCAAGAGGACAGGGGGTACAGACGAGCAGTACTTC
CASKRTGGTDEQYF
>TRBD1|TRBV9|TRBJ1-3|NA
TGTGCCAGCAGCAAACAACAGGGGAGGGGAAACACCATATATTTT
CASSKQQGRGNTIYF
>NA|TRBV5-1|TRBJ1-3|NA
TGCGCCAGCAGCGCGGAGGGAAACACCATATATTTT
CASSAEGNTIYF
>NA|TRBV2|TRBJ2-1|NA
TGTGCCAGCTCAACCCTCGGGAATGAGCAGTTCTTC
CASSTLGNEQFF
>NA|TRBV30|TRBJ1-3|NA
TGTGCCTGGAGTCAAACAGGACCTGGAAACACCATATATTTT
CAWSQTGPGNTIYF
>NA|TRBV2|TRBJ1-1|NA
TGTGCCAGCAGGTATGGGGGCAGAGTGAACACTGAAGCTTTCTTT
CASRYGGRVNTEAFF
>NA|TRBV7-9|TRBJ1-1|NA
TGTGCCAGCAGCTGGGGGACAACCGGTGAAGCTTTCTTT
CASSWGTTGEAFF
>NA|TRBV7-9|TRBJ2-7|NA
TGTGCCAGCAGCCAACACCTAGCTCCCGGCGCCGAGCAGTACTTC
CASSQHLAPGAEQYF
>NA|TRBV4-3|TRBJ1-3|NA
TGCGCCAGCAGCCAAGATATCGGAGCTGGAAACACCATATATTTT
CASSQDIGAGNTIYF
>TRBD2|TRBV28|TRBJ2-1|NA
TGTGCCAGCAGTCATTCACTAGCGGGAGGCTTAAATGAGCAGTTCTTC
CASSHSLAGGLNEQFF
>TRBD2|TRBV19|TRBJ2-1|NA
TGTGCCAGTAAGATAGGACTAGCGGGAGGTCTTGAGCAGTTCTTC
CASKIGLAGGLEQFF
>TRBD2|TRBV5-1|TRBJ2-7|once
TGCGCCAGCAGCCCGGGGACTAGCGGGAACGAGCAGTACTTC
CASSPGTSGNEQYF
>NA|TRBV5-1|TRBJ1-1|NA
TGCGCCAGCGCCTTGAACGGGCGGGGGAACACTGAAGCTTTCTTT
CASALNGRGNTEAFF
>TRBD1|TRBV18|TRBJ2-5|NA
TGTGCCAGCTCACCTGGGACAGGGAGGGGAGAGACCCAGTACTTC
CASSPGTGRGETQYF
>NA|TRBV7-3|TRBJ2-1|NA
TGTGCCAGCAGCTTAACGGGGGGCAATGAGCAGTTCTTC
CASSLTGGNEQFF
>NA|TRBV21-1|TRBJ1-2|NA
TGTGCCAGCAGCAAATATTTGCGGACAAGCCATGGCTACACCTTC
CASSKYLRTSHGYTF
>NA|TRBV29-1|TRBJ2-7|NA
TGCAGCGGGGGAAGAGTCGGCGAGCAGTACTTC
CSGGRVGEQYF
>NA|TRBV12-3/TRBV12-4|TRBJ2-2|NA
TGTGCCAGCAGCCGGGACTACACCGGGGAGCTGTTTTTT
CASSRDYTGELFF
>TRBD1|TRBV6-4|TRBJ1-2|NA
TGTGCCAGCAGTCTCTCAGGGGGCTATGGCTACACCTTC
CASSLSGGYGYTF
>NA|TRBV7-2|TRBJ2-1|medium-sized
TGTGCCAGCAGCTTAGCGGGAGTATCAAATGAGCAGTTCTTC
CASSLAGVSNEQFF
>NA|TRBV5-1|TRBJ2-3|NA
TGCGCCAGCAGGGGACTTCCCGTGGATACGCAGTATTTT
CASRGLPVDTQYF
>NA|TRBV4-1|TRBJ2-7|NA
TGCGCCAGCAGCCAAAGACTGCAGAGCTCCTACGAGCAGTACTTC
CASSQRLQSSYEQYF
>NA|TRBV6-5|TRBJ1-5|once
TGTGCCAGCAGGACGACAGTTCAGCCCCAGCATTTT
CASRTTVQPQHF
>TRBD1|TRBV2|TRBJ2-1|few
TGTGCCAGCAGCCAATTACAGGGGCTAGGCTCGGATTACAATGAGCAGTTCTTC
CASSQLQGLGSDYNEQFF
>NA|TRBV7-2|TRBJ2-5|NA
TGTGCCAGCAGCTCAACAGGGACCCAAGAGACCCAGTACTTC
CASSSTGTQETQYF
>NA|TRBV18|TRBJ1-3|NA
TGTGCCAGCTCATCCGGGCTACAGGGTGGTGGAAACACCATATATTTT
CASSSGLQGGGNTIYF
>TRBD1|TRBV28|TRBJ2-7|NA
TGTGCCAGCAGTTACCGATTAAGGACAGGGCAAGGGGCCTACGAGCAGTACTTC
CASSYRLRTGQGAYEQYF
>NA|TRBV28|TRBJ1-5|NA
TGTGCCAGCAGTTACCGACACCCCCGGGGTACGTCGTTTTTGCCCCAGCATTTT
CASSYRHPRGTSFLPQHF
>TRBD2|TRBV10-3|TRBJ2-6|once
TGTGCCATCAGTGAGTCGGGGGGGTCTGGGGCCAACGTCCTGACTTTC
CAISESGGSGANVLTF
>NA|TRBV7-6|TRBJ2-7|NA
TGTGCCAGCAGCCGTACAGGAGCCTACGAGCAGTACTTC
CASSRTGAYEQYF
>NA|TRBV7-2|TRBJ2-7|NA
TGTGCCAGCAGCCTCTCCTACGAGCAGTACTTC
CASSLSYEQYF
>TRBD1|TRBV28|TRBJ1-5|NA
TGTGCCAGCAGTCCGGGACAGGGGGTTAATCAGCCCCAGCATTTT
CASSPGQGVNQPQHF
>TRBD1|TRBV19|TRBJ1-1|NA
TGTGCCAGTAAAGAAGGGGGCAACACTGAAGCTTTCTTT
CASKEGGNTEAFF
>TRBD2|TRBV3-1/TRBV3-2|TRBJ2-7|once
TGTGCCAGCAGCCACAGCGGGAGAAGGCACGAGCAGTACTTC
CASSHSGRRHEQYF
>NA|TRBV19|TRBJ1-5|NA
TGTGCCAGTGCTCTCGGGGATCAGCCCCAGCATTTT
CASALGDQPQHF
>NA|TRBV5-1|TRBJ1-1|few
TGCGCCAGCAGCTTGGGCACAGGGTTCTTTGAAGCTTTCTTT
CASSLGTGFFEAFF
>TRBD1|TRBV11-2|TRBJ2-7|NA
TGTGCCAGCAGCCGGGGACAGGGGGCTTACTACGAGCAGTACTTC
CASSRGQGAYYEQYF
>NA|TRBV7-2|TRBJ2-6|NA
TGTGCCAGCAGCTTAACAGCCAACGTCCTGACTTTC
CASSLTANVLTF
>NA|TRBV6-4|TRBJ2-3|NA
TGTGCCAGCAGAACCTCGGCGACTAGAGGCACAGATACGCAGTATTTT
CASRTSATRGTDTQYF
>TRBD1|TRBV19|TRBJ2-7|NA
TGTGCCAGTAGTTCGGCCGGGACAGGGGGATCCTACGAGCAGTACTTC
CASSSAGTGGSYEQYF
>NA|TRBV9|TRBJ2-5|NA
TGTGCCAGCAGCGTAGAGTATAGCGTGGAGACCCAGTACTTC
CASSVEYSVETQYF
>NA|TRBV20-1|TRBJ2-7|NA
TGCAGTGCTAGTCTGGGACTCTCCTACGAGCAGTACTTC
CSASLGLSYEQYF
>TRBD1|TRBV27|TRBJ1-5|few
TGTGCCAGCGGGACAGGGAGGTTTGAGCCCCAGCATTTT
CASGTGRFEPQHF
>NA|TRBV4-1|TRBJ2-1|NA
TGCGCCAGCAGCCACGGCGGCAACAATGAGCAGTTCTTC
CASSHGGNNEQFF
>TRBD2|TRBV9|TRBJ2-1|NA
TGTGCCAGCAGCCCGACTAGCGGGAGAGGCAATGAGCAGTTCTTC
CASSPTSGRGNEQFF